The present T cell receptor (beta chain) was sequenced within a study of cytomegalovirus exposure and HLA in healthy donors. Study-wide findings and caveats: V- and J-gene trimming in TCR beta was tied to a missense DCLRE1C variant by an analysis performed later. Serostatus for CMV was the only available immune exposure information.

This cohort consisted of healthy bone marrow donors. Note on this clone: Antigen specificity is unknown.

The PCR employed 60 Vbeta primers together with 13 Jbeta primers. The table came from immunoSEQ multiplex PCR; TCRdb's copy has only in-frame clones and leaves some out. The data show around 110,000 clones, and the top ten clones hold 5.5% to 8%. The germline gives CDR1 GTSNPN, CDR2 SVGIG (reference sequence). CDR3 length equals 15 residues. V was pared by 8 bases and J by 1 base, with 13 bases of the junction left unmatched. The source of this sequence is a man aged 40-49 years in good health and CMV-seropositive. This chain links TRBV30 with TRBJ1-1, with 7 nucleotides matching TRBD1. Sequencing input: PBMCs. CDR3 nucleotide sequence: TGTGCCCGGGGAAATCAAGGGACAGAGAACACTGAAGCTTTCTTT. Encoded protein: CARGNQGTENTEAFF.